This TCR beta chain was recovered during a study of blood T cell repertoires in COVID-19. Looking at the study overall: Samples came from the United States, Italy and Spain, spanning acute and convalescent COVID-19. In each case, the material was cDNA or gDNA derived from T cells, B-cell-depleted T cells, or PBMCs.

In the original analysis: The authors estimated nucleated cell counts from reference gene primer amplification. The method was immunoSEQ multiplex PCR; TCRdb's version includes in-frame clones alone and lacks a portion of them. The D gene and trimming were derived from the DNA, and the V and J assignments and clone size from that table. The sample lists 75,000 to 95,000 clones; more than 65% were seen once. Trimming cost V 7 bases and J 4 bases; bases outside gene matches: 9. This CDR3 has 14 residues. CDR1 and CDR2 from the germline V gene are SQVTM and ANQGSEA. The sequence came from a man aged 55-75 years with acute or convalescent COVID-19. Material for sequencing was peripheral blood. This chain joins TRBV29-1 and TRBJ2-2; TRBD1 aligns across 7 bases. CDR3 in amino acids: CSGDSPFGTGELFF. The CDR3 DNA sequence: TGCAGCGGGGACAGCCCTTTCGGCACCGGGGAGCTGTTTTTT.